Included here is one T cell receptor (beta chain) sequence, with context. The germline V gene encodes CDR1 LGHDT and CDR2 YNNKEL (reference sequence). The CDR3 covers 17 residues. With 1 base removed from V and 8 bases from J, the gap between germline ends came to 21 bases. Authors' methods: Using reference gene primer amplification, nucleated cell counts were estimated. TCRdb's copy holds only in-frame clones and misses some; the assay was immunoSEQ multiplex PCR. V and J calls and clone size follow that table, whereas D and trimming were derived from the DNA. The sample includes 250,000 to 300,000 clones, about 86% of them seen just once. This entry comes from a study of blood T cell repertoires in COVID-19. Across the study: Sample material is recorded as cDNA or gDNA derived from T cells, B-cell-depleted T cells, or PBMCs.

This TCR derives from a man younger than 35 with active or convalescent COVID-19. This chain joins TRBV3-1 (or the pseudogene TRBV3-2) and TRBJ2-1, with D perhaps TRBD2 (6 bases). Sequenced: peripheral blood. The CDR3 sequence is CASSQGDGTQAWDEQFF. DNA of the CDR3: TGTGCCAGCAGCCAAGGGGACGGGACTCAAGCCTGGGATGAGCAGTTCTTC.